The next 23 T cell receptor beta chains were all read from a single sample in a study of T cell repertoires in cytomegalovirus infection. TCRdb fed the reads into MiXCR, producing one record per CDR3 protein. The table has 55,000 to 85,000 distinct CDR3 sequences, 4% seen once. Sequenced input: PBMCs. These receptor sequences come from a human donor in good health (CMV status not recorded). Some clones in this sample may be carry-over from other donors' samples.

This clonotype was seen at least ten times. V gene TRBV12-3 or TRBV12-4 combines with J gene TRBJ2-7; 10 bases agree with TRBD2. This CDR3 contains 15 residues. Trimming cost V 6 bases and J 3 bases; bases outside gene matches: 8. The CDR3 bases are TGTGCCAGCAGCCTCACTAGCGGGGCTTTCTACGAGCAGTACTTC. As protein: CASSLTSGAFYEQYF.

This clonotype has at least ten counts. The gene calls are TRBV19 and TRBJ1-1, with TRBD1 matching over 10 bases. This CDR3 is 16 amino acids long. V dropped 4 bases and J dropped 4; count of bases not matched to a gene: 9. Germline V CDR1 and CDR2: LNHDA, SQIVND (reference sequence). The DNA for the CDR3 is TGTGCCAGTAGTAACCCGGGACAGGGGATTAGCACTGAAGCTTTCTTT. Encoded protein: CASSNPGQGISTEAFF.

This clonotype has at least ten counts. CDR3 nucleotides: TGTGCCAGCAGTCAGGAGTCGGGCAATCAGCCCCAGCATTTT. Translation gives CASSQESGNQPQHF. J is TRBJ1-5 and V is TRBV12-3 or TRBV12-4, with D hard to call. The CDR3 consists of 14 residues. The germline V and J ends were trimmed by 5 bases and 2 bases, with 10 bases remaining between them.

In its sample, this clonotype was seen many times. This CDR3 is CASSLGGQYEQYF. In DNA, the CDR3 is TGTGCCAGCAGCTTAGGGGGGCAGTACGAGCAGTACTTC. The chain has TRBV7-6 and TRBJ2-7; tentatively, D is TRBD1 (6 bases). CDR3 length equals 13 residues. CDR1 and CDR2 (germline): SGHVS, FNYEAQ. Trimming removed 1 base from V and 4 bases from J, with 8 bases in between.

This clonotype was seen many times. The chain carries TRBV28 and TRBJ2-3, with D possibly TRBD2 on 8 matching bases. Germline assignment: CDR1 MDHEN and CDR2 SYDVKM. V lost 7 bases and J 9 bases, leaving 26 bases between the germline ends. The length of the CDR3 is 16 residues. The CDR3 is CASTVGGRIAGLTQYF. DNA of the CDR3: TGTGCCAGCACCGTAGGGGGCAGAATAGCGGGACTGACGCAGTATTTT.

This clonotype was detected ten times or more. This chain uses TRBV7-8 with TRBJ2-5, with 14 bases aligning to TRBD2. The ends lost 5 bases at V and 5 bases at J; junction bases unmatched: 13. CDR1 is SGHVS and CDR2 is FQNEAQ in the germline V gene. The CDR3 covers 18 residues. CDR3 bases: TGTGCCAGCAGCCTGGGACTAGCGGGGGTCCTTTCAGCCGAGACCCAGTACTTC. Amino acids: CASSLGLAGVLSAETQYF. The whole variable domain, remainder taken from reference TRBV7-8 and TRBJ2-5, is GAGVSQSPRYKVAKRGQDVALRCDPISGHVSLFWYQQALGQGPEFLTYFQNEAQLDKSGLPSDRFFAERPEGSVSTLKIQRTQQEDSAVYLCASSLGLAGVLSAETQYFGPGTRLLVL.

This clonotype was picked up many times. The rearrangement uses TRBV2 and TRBJ1-3; D may be TRBD1 (5 bases). This CDR3 region has 13 residues. The V gene lost 5 bases and the J gene lost 4 bases, with 9 bases spanning the gap. Germline CDR1 reads SNHLY; CDR2 reads FYNNEI. The CDR3 bases are TGTGCCAGCAGTCAGGGTTCGGGAAACACCATATATTTT. Protein: CASSQGSGNTIYF.

This clonotype was detected many times. V is TRBV7-2 and J is TRBJ2-3; D unresolved. Germline V CDR1 and CDR2: SGHTA, FQGNSA. The CDR3 runs 14 residues. V was clipped by 0 bases and J by 2 bases, with 6 bases between them. CDR3 DNA sequence: TGTGCCAGCAGCTTAGCGGGGTCCACAGATACGCAGTATTTT. The encoded protein is CASSLAGSTDTQYF.

This clonotype was picked up many times. The rearrangement uses TRBV12-3 or TRBV12-4 and TRBJ1-5; D may be TRBD1 (5 bases). The CDR3 is 14 amino acids. Deletions cut 3 bases from V and 4 bases from J, with 10 bases between. In DNA form, the CDR3 reads TGTGCCAGCAGTTTTTCGGGGCAAAATCAGCCCCAGCATTTT. The encoded protein is CASSFSGQNQPQHF.

This clonotype was recorded many times. Sequence at one end of the junction differs from germline and may be a read error. This chain connects TRBV7-2 to TRBJ2-1, with a weak D call TRBD2 (5 bases). Germline V gene data show CDR1 as SGHTA and CDR2 as FQGNSA. The CDR3 extends over 13 amino acids. CDR3 protein: CASSAGPGSSRVF. CDR3 nucleotide sequence: TGTGCCAGCAGCGCGGGTCCGGGATCTTCAAGGGTCTTC.

This clonotype was detected many times. This rearrangement joins TRBV7-8 to TRBJ2-5; 7 bases map to TRBD1. V trimming: 0 bases; J trimming: 2 bases; junction bases outside the gene matches: 9. The CDR3 is made up of 17 amino acids. Germline V gene data show CDR1 as SGHVS and CDR2 as FQNEAQ. The CDR3 DNA follows: TGTGCCAGCAGCTTAGCGCGTAAGACAGGGAAACAAGAGACCCAGTACTTC. The encoded protein is CASSLARKTGKQETQYF.

There are many counts of this clonotype. The chain is built from TRBV20-1 and TRBJ2-7; 9 nucleotides align to TRBD1. This CDR3 comprises 15 residues. Germline values: CDR1 DFQATT, CDR2 SNEGSKA (reference sequence). With V trimmed by 0 bases and J by 3 bases, 6 bases remained unmatched. CDR3 residues: CSARDLGTGNYEQYF. CDR3 bases: TGCAGTGCTAGAGATCTGGGGACAGGGAACTACGAGCAGTACTTC.

This clonotype appeared many times. The chain has TRBV20-1 and TRBJ2-5; 7 positions agree with TRBD2. V lost 5 bases to trimming and J lost 5 bases; unmatched junction nucleotides: 11. The CDR3 sequence is 14 residues long. Germline V gene sequence: CDR1 DFQATT, CDR2 SNEGSKA (reference sequence). CDR3 protein: CSASTIAGPETQYF. In nucleotides, the CDR3 is TGCAGTGCTTCCACGATAGCGGGCCCGGAGACCCAGTACTTC.

This clonotype was recorded many times. The CDR3 spells CASSRPLDEQFF. The CDR3 nucleotides are TGTGCCAGCAGTAGGCCGCTGGATGAGCAGTTCTTC. The genes are TRBV6-2 or TRBV6-3 and TRBJ2-1; D is unclear. Germline assignment: CDR1 MNHEY and CDR2 SVGEGT. The CDR3 covers 12 residues. V lost 5 bases and J 8 bases, leaving 10 bases between the germline ends.

This clonotype was seen ten or more times. This chain connects TRBV19 to TRBJ1-2; maybe TRBD1 (6 bases). The V gene lost 10 bases and the J gene lost 2 bases, with 17 bases spanning the gap. CDR1 is LNHDA and CDR2 is SQIVND in the germline V gene (reference sequence). The CDR3 totals 14 residues. Here the CDR3 DNA reads TGTGCCACAACCCGGACAGACATAAACTATGGCTACACCTTC. Protein product: CATTRTDINYGYTF.

This clonotype was counted at least ten times. This chain's CDR3 is CASSGLAGGYEQYF. The CDR3 coding sequence is TGTGCCAGCAGCGGACTAGCGGGAGGCTACGAGCAGTACTTC. The chain links TRBV7-2 to TRBJ2-7; 14 bases match TRBD2. The germline V gene encodes CDR1 SGHTA and CDR2 FQGNSA. The CDR3 is 14 residues long. V was clipped by 5 bases and J by 3 bases; unmatched bases: 0.

This clonotype was detected many times. The chain employs TRBV7-2 and TRBJ1-2, with unresolved D. This CDR3 has 14 residues. Germline assignment: CDR1 SGHTA and CDR2 FQGNSA. Trimming removed 1 base at V and 2 bases at J, with 8 bases between. The DNA of the CDR3 is TGTGCCAGCAGCTTAGTGCCACACAACTATGGCTACACCTTC. Its translation: CASSLVPHNYGYTF.

This clonotype has a count of ten or more. The chain employs TRBV11-3 and TRBJ2-3; the D is unclear. This CDR3 has 13 amino acids. V gave up 0 bases and J gave up 2 bases, with 3 bases separating them. CDR1 and CDR2 from the germline V gene are SGHNT and YENEEA. CDR3 amino acids: CASSLEDTDTQYF. The CDR3 DNA follows: TGTGCCAGCAGCTTAGAGGACACAGATACGCAGTATTTT.

The V and J genes are TRBV7-2 and TRBJ2-2; D unclear. V was cut by 2 bases and J by 1 base, with 11 bases left in between. The CDR3 covers 16 residues. Per germline, CDR1 SGHTA and CDR2 FQGNSA. The CDR3 spells CASSLPLRLNTGELFF. Here the CDR3 DNA reads TGTGCCAGCAGCTTACCGCTCAGATTGAACACCGGGGAGCTGTTTTTT.

This clonotype came up many times. J is TRBJ1-1 and V is TRBV7-8; D remains unclear. In germline, CDR1 is SGHVS, CDR2 FQNEAQ. V was pared by 5 bases and J by 0 bases, with 7 bases between. This CDR3 has 13 residues. CDR3 nucleotide sequence: TGTGCCAGCAGCGCCTTAATGAACACTGAAGCTTTCTTT. This translates into CASSALMNTEAFF. Drawing the rest from reference TRBV7-8 and TRBJ1-1, the complete variable domain is GAGVSQSPRYKVAKRGQDVALRCDPISGHVSLFWYQQALGQGPEFLTYFQNEAQLDKSGLPSDRFFAERPEGSVSTLKIQRTQQEDSAVYLCASSALMNTEAFFGQGTRLTVV.

The sample holds many counts of this clonotype. The chain combines TRBV7-2 with TRBJ2-7; 8 bases line up with TRBD1. Germline V gives CDR1 SGHTA, CDR2 FQGNSA. The trim removed 4 bases at V and 2 bases at J, leaving 7 bases unmatched. This CDR3 comprises 15 residues. Here the CDR3 reads CASSSTWTGTYEQYF. CDR3 DNA sequence: TGTGCCAGCAGCTCTACCTGGACAGGGACCTACGAGCAGTACTTC. Based on the CDR3 plus reference TRBV7-2 and TRBJ2-7, the full variable domain is GAGVSQSPSNKVTEKGKDVELRCDPISGHTALYWYRQSLGQGLEFLIYFQGNSAPDKSGLPSDRFSAERTGGSVSTLTIQRTQQEDSAVYLCASSSTWTGTYEQYFGPGTRLTVT.

This clonotype was counted many times. This chain joins TRBV6-1 and TRBJ2-5; the D gene is possibly TRBD1 (6 bases). Looked up from germline, CDR1 is MNHNS and CDR2 is SASEGT. The CDR3 covers 12 residues. V was pared by 8 bases and J by 5 bases, with 12 bases between. This CDR3 reads CASLQGGETQYF. In DNA, the CDR3 is TGTGCCAGCCTACAGGGCGGCGAGACCCAGTACTTC.

Concerning this clonotype: Being one base from a much bigger clone, this may be a read error. The chain employs TRBV6-5 and TRBJ2-7, with a weak D call TRBD2 (5 bases). The CDR3 has 12 residues. Germline CDR1 MNHEY, CDR2 SVGAGI. The CDR3 region is CASRRLGGEQNF. For the CDR3, the DNA is TGTGCCAGCAGACGATTAGGAGGCGAGCAGAACTTC.